This is a list of T cell receptor beta chains from one sample in a study of blood T cell repertoires in COVID-19. The protocol was immunoSEQ multiplex PCR, while the TCRdb copy is restricted to in-frame clones and leaves out a portion. The table records around 260,000 clones, roughly 80% of them present only once. Material for sequencing was peripheral blood. Receptor source: a man in his 60s with acute or convalescent COVID-19. CDR3s include the opening cysteine and the closing phenylalanine or tryptophan. The D gene is left open where the match is weak. A row's size may be missing; if present it is once, few, many or a size class.

V	D	size	J	DNA	CDR3
TRBV29-1	NA	NA	TRBJ1-1	TGCAGCGTTTCGGGGAACACTGAAGCTTTCTTT	CSVSGNTEAFF
TRBV4-2	NA	NA	TRBJ2-7	TGTGCCAGCAGCCCTAAAATCATGGGGGGTAGCTCCTACGAGCAGTACTTC	CASSPKIMGGSSYEQYF
TRBV29-1	TRBD2	NA	TRBJ2-1	TGCAGCGTCCCCCTAGCGGTGAGCTCCTACAATGAGCAGTTCTTC	CSVPLAVSSYNEQFF
TRBV5-1	TRBD1	NA	TRBJ2-7	TGCGCCAGCAGCTTGGGGGGACAGGGATTGCCCTACGAGCAGTACTTC	CASSLGGQGLPYEQYF
TRBV14	NA	NA	TRBJ2-7	TGTGCCAGCAGCCAAGCAAGGAGACCCTACGAGCAGTACTTC	CASSQARRPYEQYF
TRBV21-1	NA	NA	TRBJ1-4	TGTGCCAGCAGCAACCCCCGGGGTAATGAAAAACTGTTTTTT	CASSNPRGNEKLFF
TRBV4-3	TRBD1	once	TRBJ1-3	TGCGCCAGCAGCCAAGAAGGGACAGGGGGAAACACCATATATTTT	CASSQEGTGGNTIYF
TRBV6-1	NA	NA	TRBJ1-4	TGTGCCAGCAGTGAATATAGGACTGCAACTAATGAAAAACTGTTTTTT	CASSEYRTATNEKLFF
TRBV2	NA	NA	TRBJ2-1	TGTGCCAGCAGACGAAACCGGGACACTTCCTACAATGAGCAGTTCTTC	CASRRNRDTSYNEQFF
TRBV9	TRBD2	NA	TRBJ2-7	TGTGCCAGCAGCTATGGACTAGCGGGAGGGAACGAGCAGTACTTC	CASSYGLAGGNEQYF
TRBV12-1	NA	NA	TRBJ1-6	TGTGCCAGCAGCTTTATTGGGGGGCTGACTCACCAGCGGGGATCACCCCTCCACTTT	CASSFIGGLTHQRGSPLHF
TRBV7-3	NA	NA	TRBJ2-2	TGTGCCAGCAGCTTAAATCGGCTAGCTGGAAACACCGGGGAGCTGTTTTTT	CASSLNRLAGNTGELFF
TRBV28	TRBD1	NA	TRBJ1-2	TGTGCCAGCAGTCCCGGGACAGGGGGACGAGGCTACACCTTC	CASSPGTGGRGYTF
TRBV15	NA	once	TRBJ1-1	TGTGCCACCAGCAGAGTTGGCGGCGCTGAAGCTTTCTTT	CATSRVGGAEAFF
TRBV18	TRBD1	NA	TRBJ2-7	TGTGCCAGCTCACCAGAAACAGGGGGCCGATACGAGCAGTACTTC	CASSPETGGRYEQYF
TRBV7-9	NA	NA	TRBJ2-3	TGTGCCAGCAGCTTAGGAGTCAGGGCCAGCCAAGTGGATACGCAGTATTTT	CASSLGVRASQVDTQYF
TRBV29-1	NA	few	TRBJ2-5	TGCAGTGCAAAAGGAGGTCAAGAGACCCAGTACTTC	CSAKGGQETQYF
TRBV7-9	NA	NA	TRBJ1-1	TGTGCCAGCAGCCCATTACCCCGGGATGTGAACACTGAAGCTTTCTTT	CASSPLPRDVNTEAFF
TRBV19	TRBD1	once	TRBJ1-5	TGTGCCAGTAGTATAGGCCGGACAGGGTCGGGCAATCAGCCCCAGCATTTT	CASSIGRTGSGNQPQHF
TRBV5-8	NA	once	TRBJ1-5	TGTGCCAGCAGTCCCTCCGGGGATCAGCCCCAGCATTTT	CASSPSGDQPQHF
TRBV15	TRBD1	NA	TRBJ2-3	TGTGCCACCAGCAGCGAGCCAGGACAGGGTATTTTAGATACGCAGTATTTT	CATSSEPGQGILDTQYF
TRBV21-1	NA	NA	TRBJ1-4	TGTGCCAGCAGCAAAGTTGGGGGGGCGGGACAGGAGCCTACAGCAACTAATGAAAAACTGTTTTTT	CASSKVGGAGQEPTATNEKLFF
TRBV7-8	NA	NA	TRBJ1-1	TGTGCCAGCAGCTTCCCGACACCCATGAACACTGAAGCTTTCTTT	CASSFPTPMNTEAFF
TRBV7-2	NA	once	TRBJ1-5	TGTGCCAGCAGCTTAGATGTAAGTGGGCACAGGGCCCAGCATTTT	CASSLDVSGHRAQHF
TRBV4-1	NA	NA	TRBJ2-2	TGCGCCAGCAGCCAGTATAGTGGAGCGAACACCGGGGAGCTGTTTTTT	CASSQYSGANTGELFF
TRBV3-1/TRBV3-2	NA	NA	TRBJ2-7	TGTGCCAGCAGCCTGCGTCAGGGGAGATACGAGCAGTACTTC	CASSLRQGRYEQYF
TRBV12-3/TRBV12-4	TRBD2	once	TRBJ2-5	TGTGCCAGCAGTAACGGGGGGGAGACCCAGTACTTC	CASSNGGETQYF
TRBV10-3	NA	once	TRBJ2-1	TGTGCCATCAGTTGGAATCCGCGGGGATATGACAATGAGCAGTTCTTC	CAISWNPRGYDNEQFF
TRBV19	TRBD2	few	TRBJ2-7	TGTGCCAGTAGTATGACCAGCGGGGGGGACTACGAGCAGTACTTC	CASSMTSGGDYEQYF
TRBV10-3	NA	NA	TRBJ1-1	TGTGCCATCAGTGAGCAATGGAGGAATACTGAAGCTTTCTTT	CAISEQWRNTEAFF
TRBV29-1	TRBD1	few	TRBJ1-6	TGCAGCGTTCGACAGGGGCAATCCTATAATTCACCCCTCCACTTT	CSVRQGQSYNSPLHF
TRBV5-4	NA	NA	TRBJ1-2	TGTGCCAGCAGCTTGGACAGAATACCCTATGGCTACACCTTC	CASSLDRIPYGYTF
TRBV27	NA	NA	TRBJ2-3	TGTGCCAGCAGTCCAAACCTCGGGACTAGCACAGATACGCAGTATTTT	CASSPNLGTSTDTQYF
TRBV5-4	TRBD2	NA	TRBJ2-2	TGTGCCAGCAGCCCCGGCGGGACTAGCACATCCGGGGAGCTGTTTTTT	CASSPGGTSTSGELFF
TRBV7-9	NA	once	TRBJ2-2	TGTGCCAGCAGCTTATTGCAGGGAAACACCGGGGAGCTGTTTTTT	CASSLLQGNTGELFF
TRBV11-3	TRBD2	NA	TRBJ2-1	TGTGCCAGCAGCTTGACTAGCGGGGGGGCATTTAATGAGCAGTTCTTC	CASSLTSGGAFNEQFF
TRBV7-7	NA	NA	TRBJ2-7	TGTGCTAGCAGCTTTAGACAGCCTAAGCGTATGTGGGGAACCTACGAGCAGTACTTC	CASSFRQPKRMWGTYEQYF
TRBV29-1	TRBD1	NA	TRBJ1-2	TGCAGCGGACAGGGGGCGAGCTATGGCTACACCTTC	CSGQGASYGYTF
TRBV7-9	TRBD1	few	TRBJ2-5	TGTGCCAGCAGCTCAGCCGGGACAGGGGGCCAAGAGACCCAGTACTTC	CASSSAGTGGQETQYF
TRBV30	TRBD1	NA	TRBJ2-3	TGTGCCTCCGCCGGGACAGGGGCCACAGATACGCAGTATTTT	CASAGTGATDTQYF
TRBV10-2	NA	NA	TRBJ2-3	TGCGCCAGCAGTGAGTCGCGGCGAGATACGCAGTATTTT	CASSESRRDTQYF
TRBV5-1	NA	NA	TRBJ2-3	TGCGCCAGCAGCTTAGCCAGGGGAGGGGTCACAGATACGCAGTATTTT	CASSLARGGVTDTQYF
TRBV6-5	TRBD1	NA	TRBJ1-2	TGTGCCAGCAGTTACGGGACAGTAGCTAACTATGGCTACACCTTC	CASSYGTVANYGYTF
TRBV13	NA	few	TRBJ1-5	TGTGCCAGCAGCTTAGACAGAACTAGACATCAGCCCCAGCATTTT	CASSLDRTRHQPQHF
TRBV9	TRBD2	few	TRBJ2-1	TGTGCCAGCAGCGACGGGACTAGCATTAATGAGCAGTTCTTC	CASSDGTSINEQFF
TRBV2	NA	NA	TRBJ2-7	TGTGCCAGCAGCGGGGGAAGCGAGCAGTACTTC	CASSGGSEQYF